The 21 T cell receptor beta chains in this list originate from one sample, sequenced in a study of T cell repertoires in cytomegalovirus infection. TCRdb reprocessed the reads with MiXCR, giving one entry per CDR3 protein. The sample consists of some 940,000 distinct CDR3 sequences, approximately 33% of them appearing once. The antigens for these receptors are not known. Sequencing used cultured CD8+ T cells from PBMCs, obtained from culture after CMV antigen stimulation. These receptors all come from a human donor in good health (CMV status not recorded). Some clones in this sample may be carry-over from other donors' samples.

This sequence joins TRBV7-9 and TRBJ1-1; 7 bases align to TRBD1. Germline V gives CDR1 SEHNR, CDR2 FQNEAQ (reference sequence). Trimming removed 2 bases from V and 4 bases from J; junction bases left unmatched: 13. This CDR3 comprises 17 residues. CDR3 bases: TGTGCCAGCAGCTTACCTCGACAGGGAGATTGGCGCACTGAAGCTTTCTTT. It encodes CASSLPRQGDWRTEAFF.

V is TRBV27 and J is TRBJ1-5, with D maybe TRBD1 (5 bases). Deletions cut 6 bases from V and 2 bases from J, with 14 bases between. Germline loops: CDR1 MNHEY, CDR2 SMNVEV (reference sequence). This CDR3 comprises 15 residues. CDR3 sequence: CASSPEGWGNQPQHF. The CDR3 nucleotides read TGTGCCAGCAGCCCAGAGGGGTGGGGCAATCAGCCCCAGCATTTT.

This clonotype was found a few times. This rearrangement joins TRBV20-1 to TRBJ1-2; D might be TRBD1 (5 bases). Germline CDR1 is DFQATT and CDR2 is SNEGSKA (reference sequence). CDR3 length: 13 amino acids. Trimming stripped 0 bases from V and 6 bases from J, with 11 bases between. CDR3: CSARDLGHDGYTF. CDR3 in DNA: TGCAGTGCTAGAGATTTGGGGCACGATGGCTACACCTTC.

This clonotype appeared a single time. The chain combines TRBV6-2 or TRBV6-3 with TRBJ1-1; TRBD1 might be the D (5 bases). Deletions cut 1 base from V and 3 bases from J, with 9 bases between. This CDR3 comprises 14 residues. The germline gives CDR1 MNHEY, CDR2 SVGEGT. CDR3 nucleotides: TGTGCCAGCAGTTACTTATGGGGGGACACTGAAGCTTTCTTT. Residues: CASSYLWGDTEAFF.

This clonotype was observed at least ten times. The CDR3 sequence is CATSDSGPSGDYNEQFF. The CDR3 region has the DNA TGTGCCACCAGTGATTCTGGACCTAGCGGGGATTACAATGAGCAGTTCTTC. The rearrangement joins TRBV24-1 to TRBJ2-1, with TRBD2 matching 9 bases. This CDR3 comprises 17 residues. CDR1 is KGHDR, CDR2 SFDVKD, per germline. The junction had 8 bases not matched to a gene; V was cut back by 2 bases and J by 4 bases.

V gene TRBV5-1 combines with J gene TRBJ1-1, with TRBD1 matching over 7 bases. The CDR3 loop spans 13 amino acids. V trimming: 3 bases; J trimming: 6 bases; junction bases outside the gene matches: 5. The germline V gene has CDR1 SGHRS and CDR2 YFSETQ. The CDR3 protein is CASSSTGFPEAFF. CDR3 bases: TGCGCCAGCAGCTCGACAGGGTTCCCTGAAGCTTTCTTT.

The chain is built from TRBV27 and TRBJ2-7; D perhaps matches TRBD1 (6 bases). Germline CDR1 and CDR2: MNHEY and SMNVEV (reference sequence). The germline V and J ends were trimmed by 6 bases and 2 bases, with 14 bases remaining between them. CDR3 length equals 14 residues. The CDR3 sequence: CASSATGIPYEQYF. The CDR3, as DNA: TGTGCCAGCAGCGCTACAGGGATCCCCTACGAGCAGTACTTC.

This chain links TRBV6-6 with TRBJ2-3; 7 positions agree with TRBD2. The ends lost 2 bases at V and 4 bases at J; junction bases unmatched: 6. CDR1 MNHNY and CDR2 SVGAGI come from the germline V gene (reference sequence). CDR3 length equals 15 residues. The chain's CDR3 is CASSYAGVNPDTQYF. The CDR3 DNA is TGTGCCAGCAGTTACGCGGGGGTGAATCCAGATACGCAGTATTTT.

The chain joins TRBV2 to TRBJ2-7, with 8 bases aligning to TRBD2. The CDR3 has 16 residues. CDR1 is SNHLY, CDR2 FYNNEI, per germline. V shed 2 bases and J 3 bases; nucleotides not matched to a gene: 9. CDR3 in amino acids: CASSESSSGRNYEQYF. In DNA, the CDR3 is TGTGCCAGCAGTGAATCTTCTAGCGGGCGCAACTACGAGCAGTACTTC. The complete variable domain, with remaining parts taken from reference TRBV2 and TRBJ2-7, reads EPEVTQTPSHQVTQMGQEVILRCVPISNHLYFYWYRQILGQKVEFLVSFYNNEISEKSEIFDDQFSVERPDGSNFTLKIRSTKLEDSAMYFCASSESSSGRNYEQYFGPGTRLTVT.

The chain joins TRBV6-6 to TRBJ2-1, with D unclear. The CDR3 consists of 17 residues. V was clipped by 2 bases and J by 2 bases, with 16 bases between them. Germline CDR1 MNHNY, CDR2 SVGAGI (reference sequence). CDR3 coding DNA: TGTGCCAGCAGTTACATCCCTCCCACGGTGGCCTACAATGAGCAGTTCTTC. Translated, it gives CASSYIPPTVAYNEQFF.

V gene TRBV6-1 combines with J gene TRBJ1-2; D is ambiguous. This CDR3 region has 13 residues. Between the trimmed V and J ends, which lost 6 bases and 8 bases, there was a span of 16 bases. Germline loops: CDR1 MNHNS, CDR2 SASEGT. The CDR3 DNA reads as TGTGCCAGCAGAGATGAGTGGTCGGAAGGCTACACCTTC. It is translated as CASRDEWSEGYTF.

The chain joins TRBV27 to TRBJ1-3, with TRBD1 as a possible D gene (6 bases). Per germline, CDR1 MNHEY and CDR2 SMNVEV (reference sequence). V was pared by 7 bases and J by 3 bases, with 16 bases between. This CDR3 is built from 15 residues. The DNA for the CDR3 is TGTGCCAGCATGGACACCGGGACAAATGGAAACACCATATATTTT. Translation: CASMDTGTNGNTIYF.

At least ten counts were recorded for this clonotype. This sequence joins TRBV7-8 and TRBJ1-1; D not certain. Trimming pared 4 bases from V and 1 base from J, leaving 10 bases between. This CDR3 spans 14 amino acids. The germline gives CDR1 SGHVS, CDR2 FQNEAQ. The CDR3 protein is CASSSAAGNTEAFF. The CDR3 coding sequence is TGTGCCAGCAGCTCAGCGGCAGGGAACACTGAAGCTTTCTTT. Supplemented by reference TRBV7-8 and TRBJ1-1, the full variable domain reads GAGVSQSPRYKVAKRGQDVALRCDPISGHVSLFWYQQALGQGPEFLTYFQNEAQLDKSGLPSDRFFAERPEGSVSTLKIQRTQQEDSAVYLCASSSAAGNTEAFFGQGTRLTVV.

This clonotype was picked up many times. J is TRBJ2-1 and V is TRBV7-9; 11 bases match TRBD2. The CDR3 runs to 15 residues. From germline, CDR1 is SEHNR and CDR2 FQNEAQ (reference sequence). The V gene end was trimmed by 4 bases and the J gene end by 4 bases; junction bases not matched to a gene: 3. CDR3 residues: CASSSTSGMYNEQFF. CDR3 DNA sequence: TGTGCCAGCAGCTCGACTAGCGGGATGTACAATGAGCAGTTCTTC.

The sample holds many counts of this clonotype. This chain uses TRBV7-8 with TRBJ1-5; D unclear. Per the germline V gene, CDR1 is SGHVS and CDR2 is FQNEAQ. This CDR3 is built from 15 residues. Trimming took off 0 bases at V and 8 bases at J, with 14 bases between the two ends. CDR3 sequence reads: CASSLAVGGPEPQHF. CDR3 nucleotide sequence: TGTGCCAGCAGCTTAGCGGTAGGAGGGCCGGAGCCCCAGCATTTT.

In its sample, this clonotype was seen a few times. V and J are TRBV6-5 and TRBJ1-1; unclear D gene. This CDR3 has 14 amino acids. Trimming shortened V by 6 bases and J by 4 bases, and 15 bases separated the two germline ends. In germline, CDR1 is MNHEY, CDR2 SVGAGI. This CDR3 is CASSLGPSSTEAFF. The CDR3 bases are TGTGCCAGCAGCCTCGGGCCGTCGAGCACTGAAGCTTTCTTT.

This clonotype appeared a few times. V gene TRBV20-1 combines with J gene TRBJ2-1; D unresolved. Germline V lookup: CDR1 DFQATT, CDR2 SNEGSKA (reference sequence). This CDR3 has 12 residues. Trimming cost V 0 bases and J 5 bases, with 5 bases left between them. The CDR3 protein is CSAREDNNEQFF. The CDR3 nucleotides are TGCAGTGCTAGAGAAGATAACAATGAGCAGTTCTTC.

This clonotype was counted a few times. J is TRBJ2-1 and V is TRBV5-1; D gene unclear. V shed 1 base and J shed 4 bases, with 6 bases lying between them. This CDR3 spans 13 amino acids. Germline V gene sequence: CDR1 SGHRS, CDR2 YFSETQ. CDR3 region: CASSLSTYNEQFF. The DNA for the CDR3 is TGCGCCAGCAGCTTGAGTACTTACAATGAGCAGTTCTTC. The full variable domain, completed using reference TRBV5-1 and TRBJ2-1, is KAGVTQTPRYLIKTRGQQVTLSCSPISGHRSVSWYQQTPGQGLQFLFEYFSETQRNKGNFPGRFSGRQFSNSRSEMNVSTLELGDSALYLCASSLSTYNEQFFGPGTRLTVL.

This clonotype was detected only a few times. The chain has TRBV5-1 and TRBJ1-3, with a tentative D call TRBD1 (5 bases). The CDR3 extends over 15 amino acids. The V gene's germline CDR1 is SGHRS and CDR2 YFSETQ. The V and J ends lost 0 bases and 2 bases respectively, with 9 bases between them. The CDR3 region is CASSLAGEAGNTIYF. The DNA of the CDR3 is TGCGCCAGCAGCTTGGCGGGGGAAGCTGGAAACACCATATATTTT.

In nucleotides, the CDR3 is TGTGCCAGCAGCTACGATCCAGGCCTAACAGATACGCAGTATTTT. Translation gives CASSYDPGLTDTQYF. This rearrangement joins TRBV6-5 to TRBJ2-3; D is uncertain. Looked up from germline, CDR1 is MNHEY and CDR2 is SVGAGI. The CDR3 contains 15 residues. Trimming removed 6 bases from V and 3 bases from J, with 16 bases in between.

The sample holds many counts of this clonotype. The V call is TRBV6-1, the J call TRBJ2-5; D call uncertain. Deletions cut 7 bases from V and 5 bases from J, with 20 bases between. CDR1 is MNHNS, CDR2 SASEGT, per germline. The CDR3 has 15 residues. The CDR3 DNA reads as TGTGCCAGCACCCCCAACGTCATGGGGAAGGAGACCCAGTACTTC. Residues: CASTPNVMGKETQYF.